Presented here are 10 T cell receptor beta chains from one specimen sequenced in a study of PD-1 blockade in classical Hodgkin lymphoma. Brentuximab vedotin exposure varied among the patients, all of whom had relapsed after autologous stem cell transplantation. The method was immunoSEQ multiplex PCR; TCRdb's version includes in-frame clones alone and lacks a portion of them. This sample has roughly 13,000 clones, with about 78% found just once. This specimen was peripheral blood mononuclear cells (PBMCs), taken before the second cycle of nivolumab. The receptors here all came from a human donor with classical Hodgkin lymphoma.

V usage is TRBV2 and J usage is TRBJ2-6; no clear D. The CDR3 runs to 16 residues. Germline V lookup: CDR1 SNHLY, CDR2 FYNNEI. The V gene lost 4 bases and the J gene lost 0 bases, with 10 bases spanning the gap. CDR3 amino acids: CASSAQEPSGANVLTF. The CDR3 DNA reads as TGTGCCAGCAGTGCTCAGGAACCCTCTGGGGCCAACGTCCTGACTTTC. The whole variable domain, filled in from reference TRBV2 and TRBJ2-6, reads EPEVTQTPSHQVTQMGQEVILRCVPISNHLYFYWYRQILGQKVEFLVSFYNNEISEKSEIFDDQFSVERPDGSNFTLKIRSTKLEDSAMYFCASSAQEPSGANVLTFGAGSRLTVL.

The chain joins TRBV5-1 to TRBJ1-2, with D possibly TRBD1 on 6 matching bases. The CDR3 sequence is 13 residues long. The germline V gene has CDR1 SGHRS and CDR2 YFSETQ. Trimming took 5 bases from V and 4 from J, leaving 12 bases between them. CDR3 sequence: CASRQGRGYGYTF. For the CDR3, the DNA is TGCGCCAGCAGACAGGGCCGAGGCTATGGCTACACCTTC.

V and J are TRBV4-1 and TRBJ2-7; D is undetermined. The V end was cut by 0 bases, the J end by 2 bases, with 5 bases between. The CDR3 has 13 residues. In germline, CDR1 is MGHRA, CDR2 YSYEKL. The CDR3: CASSQDLTYEQYF. CDR3 nucleotide sequence: TGCGCCAGCAGCCAAGATCTGACCTACGAGCAGTACTTC.

This rearrangement joins TRBV7-2 to TRBJ1-4, with 8 positions matching TRBD1. CDR3 length: 14 amino acids. Trimming cost V 5 bases and J 3 bases; bases outside gene matches: 2. Germline CDR1 SGHTA, CDR2 FQGNSA. The CDR3 coding sequence is TGTGCCAGCAGCGCAGGGGGCTCTAATGAAAAACTGTTTTTT. Its protein is CASSAGGSNEKLFF.

The chain is built from TRBV19 and TRBJ2-5; 8 nucleotides line up with TRBD1. V was pared by 3 bases and J by 5 bases, with 2 bases of the junction left unmatched. In germline, CDR1 is LNHDA, CDR2 SQIVND (reference sequence). The CDR3 spans 13 residues. The CDR3 bases are TGTGCCAGTAGTATCCACAGGGGGGAGACCCAGTACTTC. Translation gives CASSIHRGETQYF.

This chain uses TRBV2 with TRBJ2-5; the D gene is possibly TRBD2 (6 bases). Germline V CDR1 and CDR2: SNHLY, FYNNEI. This CDR3 is built from 14 residues. The V end was cut by 5 bases, the J end by 2 bases, with 12 bases between. Written as DNA, the CDR3 is TGTGCCAGCAGTAGACTAGGGCCTCAAGAGACCCAGTACTTC. This translates into CASSRLGPQETQYF.

The chain is built from TRBV7-2 and TRBJ1-2; D gene uncertain. The germline CDR1 and CDR2 sequences are SGHTA and FQGNSA. This CDR3 contains 12 residues. The V gene lost 5 bases and the J gene lost 8 bases, with 12 bases spanning the gap. Written as DNA, the CDR3 is TGTGCCAGCAGCCCACATTCCGCCGGCTACACCTTC. It translates to CASSPHSAGYTF.

The genes are TRBV10-3 and TRBJ2-7, with 7 bases matching TRBD1. The CDR3 is made up of 13 amino acids. The junction had 4 bases not matched to a gene; V was cut back by 4 bases and J by 4 bases. CDR1 ENHRY and CDR2 SYGVKD come from the germline V gene. CDR3 region: CAISVGGQYEQYF. The DNA of the CDR3 is TGTGCCATCAGTGTAGGGGGCCAATACGAGCAGTACTTC.

The chain couples TRBV10-3 to TRBJ2-6; a weak D match, TRBD1 (6 bases). This CDR3 contains 18 residues. From germline, CDR1 is ENHRY and CDR2 SYGVKD. V lost 6 bases, J lost 0 bases, and 18 bases lay in between. The CDR3 DNA is TGTGCCATCAGAAGCCCACAGGGACAAAGCTCTGGGGCCAACGTCCTGACTTTC. Translating gives CAIRSPQGQSSGANVLTF.

This rearrangement joins TRBV5-1 to TRBJ2-7; TRBD1 aligns across 8 bases. Germline V gene data show CDR1 as SGHRS and CDR2 as YFSETQ. The CDR3 has 14 amino acids. The trim removed 0 bases at V and 3 bases at J, leaving 2 bases unmatched. The CDR3 region has the DNA TGCGCCAGCAGCTTGGCCGGACAGGGCTACGAGCAGTACTTC. It is translated as CASSLAGQGYEQYF.